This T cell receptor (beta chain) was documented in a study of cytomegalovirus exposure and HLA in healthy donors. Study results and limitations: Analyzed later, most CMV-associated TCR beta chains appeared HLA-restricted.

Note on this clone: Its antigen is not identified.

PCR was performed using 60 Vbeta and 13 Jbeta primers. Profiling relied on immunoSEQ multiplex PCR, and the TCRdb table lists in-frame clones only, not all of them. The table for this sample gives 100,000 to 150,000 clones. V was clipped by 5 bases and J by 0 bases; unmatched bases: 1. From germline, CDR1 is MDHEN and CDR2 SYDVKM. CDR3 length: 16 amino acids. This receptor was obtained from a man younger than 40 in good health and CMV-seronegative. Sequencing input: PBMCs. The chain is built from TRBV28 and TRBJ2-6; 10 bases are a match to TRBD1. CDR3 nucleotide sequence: TGTGCCAGCAGTGACAGGGGGCTCTCTGGGGCCAACGTCCTGACTTTC. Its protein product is CASSDRGLSGANVLTF.